A selection of T cell receptor beta chains follows, all from one sample in a study of early T cells in non-severe SARS-CoV-2 infection. MiXCR, run by TCRdb on the 5' RACE reads, gives a single entry per CDR3 protein. The data show tens of thousands of distinct CDR3 sequences, 5.6% seen once. Sequenced input: whole blood. The receptors come from an adult who was a healthcare worker with PCR-confirmed SARS-CoV-2 infection or an uninfected control (not recorded which). CDR3s include the opening cysteine and the closing phenylalanine or tryptophan. D genes are given only for firm matches. Only part of the rows carry a size: once, few, many, or a class if the clone is expanded.

.,TRBV7-2,TRBD2,TRBJ2-1,TGTGCCAGCAGCGCAAGCGGGGCGAGCTACAATGAGCAGTTCTTC,CASSASGASYNEQFF
many,TRBV7-2,TRBD2,TRBJ2-7,TGTGCCAGCAGCTGGGGGCTAGCGGGAGAAAGTTACTTC,CASSWGLAGESYF
many,TRBV11-3,.,TRBJ2-1,TGTGCCAGCAGCTTAGCGCAAGGGGTCAATGAGCAGTTCTTC,CASSLAQGVNEQFF
many,TRBV27,.,TRBJ2-4,TGTGCCAGCGGAAGCCGGCGGCAGGCGATTATTCAGTACTTC,CASGSRRQAIIQYF
many,TRBV13,TRBD2,TRBJ2-5,TGTGCCAGCAGCTTCCCCTCGACTAGCGGGTTACAAGAGACCCAGTACTTC,CASSFPSTSGLQETQYF
many,TRBV12-3/TRBV12-4,.,TRBJ1-5,TGTGCCAGCAGTACCCGGGACCGCGGTCAGCCCCAGCATTTT,CASSTRDRGQPQHF
many,TRBV24-1,.,TRBJ2-5,TGTGCCACCAGTGATCCATCGGAAGGGGGAAGGCAGACCCAGTACTTC,CATSDPSEGGRQTQYF
many,TRBV20-1,.,TRBJ2-1,TGCAGTGCTAGAGGACAGTATCACAATGAGCAGTTCTTC,CSARGQYHNEQFF
.,TRBV10-1,.,TRBJ2-3,TGCGCCAGCAGCGTTGGACTTGGCACAGATACGCAGTATTTT,CASSVGLGTDTQYF
.,TRBV9,.,TRBJ2-7,TGTGCCAGCAGCGTAGGGCCAGAATGGGCCTACGAGCAGTACTTC,CASSVGPEWAYEQYF
many,TRBV20-1,.,TRBJ1-2,TGCAGTGCTAGACACTACTATGGCTACACCTTC,CSARHYYGYTF
.,TRBV7-9,.,TRBJ1-1,TGTGCCAGCAGCCGCGACCCCCCAGGTTACCTTGGCACTGAAGCTTTCTTT,CASSRDPPGYLGTEAFF
many,TRBV7-3,TRBD1,TRBJ1-1,TGTGCCAGCAGAAGGGGGCGGTACACTGAAGCTTTCTTT,CASRRGRYTEAFF
.,TRBV7-8,.,TRBJ2-2,TGTGCCAGCCTTGTGAGCCCGGGCGGGGAGCTGTTTTTT,CASLVSPGGELFF
many,TRBV12-3/TRBV12-4,.,TRBJ2-4,TGTGCCAGCAGTTTAGGGGGTCCTAGGGGCATTCAGTACTTC,CASSLGGPRGIQYF
few,TRBV5-4,.,TRBJ2-1,TGTGCCAGCAGACGGGTGGGGAATGAGCAGTTCTTC,CASRRVGNEQFF
many,TRBV6-5,.,TRBJ2-5,TGTGCCAGCAGTCAGGACAGACGGGGAGAGACCCAGTACTTC,CASSQDRRGETQYF
.,TRBV5-1,TRBD1,TRBJ2-1,TGCGCCAGCAGCTTGACAGGGGCCCTCTACAATGAGCAGTTCTTC,CASSLTGALYNEQFF
few,TRBV5-6,TRBD1,TRBJ2-1,TGTGCCAGCCGCTCAGGGGGCAACAATGAGCAGTTCTTC,CASRSGGNNEQFF
many,TRBV11-1,.,TRBJ1-2,TGTGCCAGCAGCTTTACAGGGTCCGTGGGCTACACCTTC,CASSFTGSVGYTF
many,TRBV7-6,.,TRBJ2-1,TGTGCCAGCAGCCTGTCCGGGGGAGAGCAGTTCTTC,CASSLSGGEQFF
.,TRBV29-1,.,TRBJ1-3,TGCAGCGTTGAAGAGTGGGGAAACACCATATATTTT,CSVEEWGNTIYF
many,TRBV20-1,.,TRBJ1-2,TGCAGTGCCAGGGAGGGGGGTAACTATGGCTACACCTTC,CSAREGGNYGYTF
.,TRBV19,.,TRBJ1-6,TGTGCCAGTAGTATTGTGGATTTGGGTAATTCACCCCTCCACTTT,CASSIVDLGNSPLHF
many,TRBV6-5,.,TRBJ1-2,TGTGCCAGCAGCTATGGGATAACGGATCCATATGGCTACACCTTC,CASSYGITDPYGYTF
many,TRBV27,.,TRBJ1-2,TGTGCCAGCAGTCGAAATACAGGAGCTAACTATGGCTACACCTTC,CASSRNTGANYGYTF
few,TRBV6-2/TRBV6-3,TRBD2,TRBJ2-1,TGTGCCAGCAGCCGCAGCGGGGGGGCATCGAATGAGCAGTTCTTC,CASSRSGGASNEQFF
.,TRBV3-1,TRBD1,TRBJ2-5,TGTGCCAGCAGCCAAGACGGGACAGTTCTATCGTTC,CASSQDGTVLSF
many,TRBV20-1,TRBD2,TRBJ2-3,TGCAGTGCTAGTACTAGCGGGGGGGATACGCAGTATTTT,CSASTSGGDTQYF
many,TRBV7-9,.,TRBJ2-1,TGTGCCAGCAGCCCTAAGGCGGGGCAAGGGCACAATGAGCAGTTCTTC,CASSPKAGQGHNEQFF
many,TRBV6-5,TRBD1,TRBJ1-1,TGTGCCAGCATCCGGACAGGCATGAACACTGAAGCTTTCTTT,CASIRTGMNTEAFF
many,TRBV10-2,.,TRBJ1-5,TGCGCCAGCAGTTTCGGGACCGATCAGCCCCAGCATTTT,CASSFGTDQPQHF
many,TRBV29-1,.,TRBJ2-4,TGCAGCGTTGCGGCTAAATCAAACATTCAGTACTTC,CSVAAKSNIQYF
.,TRBV25-1,.,TRBJ1-2,TGTGCCAGCAGTGAATTCGGGGGCCACCGGGGCTACACCTTC,CASSEFGGHRGYTF
.,TRBV6-1,.,TRBJ1-1,TGTGCCAGCAAAGGCGGAACAATTGAAGCTTTCTTT,CASKGGTIEAFF
.,TRBV5-6,.,TRBJ1-5,TGTGCCAGCAGCTTGAACCCGGCGGGACAGCCCCAGCATTTT,CASSLNPAGQPQHF
many,TRBV25-1,.,TRBJ1-2,TGTGCCAGCCTCCTCCCCAACTATGGCTACACCTTC,CASLLPNYGYTF
many,TRBV28,.,TRBJ1-1,TGTGCCAGCAGTTTAGCCCAGAGACTGAACACTGAAGCTTTCTTT,CASSLAQRLNTEAFF
.,TRBV18,.,TRBJ1-4,TGTGCCAGCTCACCACGTGGCCATCGGACTGATGAAAAACTGTTTTTT,CASSPRGHRTDEKLFF
few,TRBV21-1,.,TRBJ2-1,TGTGCCAGCAGCAAATTGCCCCCGGCGAGCGGGGGGGCCTACAATGAGCAGTTCTTC,CASSKLPPASGGAYNEQFF
many,TRBV7-6,.,TRBJ1-4,TGTGCCAGCAGCTCCCGACCTAATGAAAAACTGTTTTTT,CASSSRPNEKLFF
hyperexpanded,TRBV27,.,TRBJ2-1,TGTGCCAGCAGCGTAAGCAGGGGGGGGTGGGGCAATGAGCAGTTCTTC,CASSVSRGGWGNEQFF
.,TRBV19,.,TRBJ2-2,TGTGCCAGTAGTATAGCTCCAGCGAACACCGGGGAGCTGTTTTTT,CASSIAPANTGELFF
many,TRBV7-3,TRBD1,TRBJ2-2,TGTGCCAGCACTCAAGGGGGCAACACCGGGGAGCTGTTTTTT,CASTQGGNTGELFF
many,TRBV12-3/TRBV12-4,.,TRBJ2-2,TGTGCCAGCAGGGTGCCTCGAATAAACACCGGGGAGCTGTTTTTT,CASRVPRINTGELFF
many,TRBV18,.,TRBJ2-6,TGTGCCAGCTCTGGATACGGAGGGAGCTCTGGGGCCAACGTCCTGACTTTC,CASSGYGGSSGANVLTF
few,TRBV29-1,TRBD1,TRBJ2-7,TGCAGCGTTGTAGAAGGGACAGGGTTCTACGAGCAGTACTTC,CSVVEGTGFYEQYF